This T cell receptor beta chain was obtained from a study of blood T cell repertoires in COVID-19. Sequenced by immunoSEQ multiplex PCR; TCRdb stores in-frame clones only, minus some. This sample carries around 140,000 clones, around 82% of them seen once, and the ten largest clones take roughly 15%. The germline CDR1 and CDR2 sequences are SGHNT and YYREEE (reference sequence). The CDR3 extends over 14 amino acids. V was pared by 4 bases and J by 1 base, with 4 bases of the junction left unmatched. This clone was seen only a few times. The chain has TRBV5-4 and TRBJ2-5, with TRBD1 matching 7 bases. The sequenced sample consisted of peripheral blood. The TCR sequence derives from a human donor with acute or convalescent COVID-19. The donor label of this sample is uncertain. CDR3 in DNA: TGTGCCAGCAGCCGGGACAGCCCCCAAGAGACCCAGTACTTC. Translated: CASSRDSPQETQYF.